This T cell receptor beta chain was identified during a study of T cells after yellow fever vaccination. This clonotype was counted between two and nine times. Its antigen is not identified. The junction shows a germline mismatch at one end, possibly a read error. Study outcomes and limitations: Of the clonotypes, a small share occurred in both CD4 and CD8 compartments. Most clones from primary vaccination were detected again post-booster (almost 98% CD4, about 88% CD8).

In germline, CDR1 is SGHRS, CDR2 YFSETQ. CDR3 length: 13 amino acids. Template-switching 5'RACE yielded the TCR cDNA; a universal primer site and UMIs were added in the process. MiXCR was run by TCRdb on the 5' RACE reads, yielding one entry per CDR3 protein. The data show almost 600,000 distinct CDR3 sequences, with 13% seen just once and about an eighth held by the top ten. The source was PBMCs, collected on the day of the yellow fever booster vaccination. The clonotype comes from a man aged 25 to 45 who received the YFV17D yellow fever vaccine. This rearrangement joins TRBV5-1 to TRBJ1-1, with D possibly matching TRBD1 (6 bases). CDR3 amino acids: CASSQGLNSEAFF. CDR3 DNA sequence: TGCGCCAGCAGCCAGGGGTTGAACTCTGAAGCTTTCTTT.